This T cell receptor (beta chain) comes out of a study of cytomegalovirus exposure and HLA in healthy donors. The roughly 120-subject validation cohort, separate from the approximately 670-subject first cohort, included the donors. Study outcomes and limitations: As was reported, the classifier diagnosed cytomegalovirus status with high specificity and sensitivity. Cytomegalovirus association was assigned to 170 or so TCR beta chains.

The protocol was immunoSEQ multiplex PCR, while the TCRdb copy is restricted to in-frame clones and leaves out a portion. The sample carries approximately 190,000 clones, 84% recorded once. Germline CDR1 reads LNHDA; CDR2 reads SQIVND (reference sequence). Trimming at V came to 4 bases and at J to 11 bases, leaving 5 bases not matched to a gene. The length of the CDR3 is 12 residues. Comment on this clone: Its antigen is as yet unknown.

Sequenced input: PBMCs. The source is a woman aged 25 to 45 in good health and CMV-seropositive. The genes are TRBV19 and TRBJ2-1; 7 positions agree with TRBD2. The CDR3 DNA is TGTGCCAGTAGTACCAGCGGGGCGCAGCAGTTCTTC. Its protein product is CASSTSGAQQFF.